The 9 T cell receptor beta chains listed next were all sequenced from one sample in a study of blood T cell repertoires in COVID-19. Clones were sequenced by immunoSEQ multiplex PCR, and TCRdb holds only the in-frame ones, with some missing. The sample holds under 130,000 clones, approximately 89% seen once. Sequencing was performed on peripheral blood. The receptors here all came from a woman older than 75 in a cohort sampled during active COVID-19.

The chain is built from TRBV20-1 and TRBJ1-4; no clear D gene. The CDR3 consists of 10 residues. Germline V gene data show CDR1 as DFQATT and CDR2 as SNEGSKA (reference sequence). The CDR3 reads CGGRAEKLFF. In DNA form, the CDR3 reads TGCGGTGGGAGAGCTGAAAAACTGTTTTTT.

The chain combines TRBV10-3 with TRBJ2-5, with 7 bases aligning to TRBD1. Germline CDR1 ENHRY, CDR2 SYGVKD. The CDR3 loop spans 13 amino acids. V was clipped by 3 bases and J by 4 bases; unmatched bases: 2. The CDR3 region is CAISEGDRETQYF. The CDR3, as DNA: TGTGCCATCAGTGAAGGGGACAGAGAGACCCAGTACTTC.

J is TRBJ2-7 and V is TRBV27; TRBD1 is a possible D gene (5 bases). Per the germline V gene, CDR1 is MNHEY and CDR2 is SMNVEV (reference sequence). The CDR3 consists of 12 residues. Trimming took 8 bases from V and 0 from J, leaving 8 bases between them. CDR3 nucleotide sequence: TGTGCCAGCGGCAGGGACTCCTACGAGCAGTACTTC. Its translation: CASGRDSYEQYF.

This clone was recorded a few times. The chain combines TRBV7-9 with TRBJ2-7; 7 bases fit TRBD1. Germline V gives CDR1 SEHNR, CDR2 FQNEAQ (reference sequence). After removal of 5 bases from V and 3 bases from J, the junction contained 4 bases not matched to a gene. This CDR3 spans 13 amino acids. CDR3 region: CASSPRTGYEQYF. Here the CDR3 DNA reads TGTGCCAGCAGCCCGAGGACAGGCTACGAGCAGTACTTC.

The rearrangement joins TRBV2 to TRBJ2-2; 9 bases agree with TRBD2. Per the germline V gene, CDR1 is SNHLY and CDR2 is FYNNEI. The CDR3 is 16 residues long. V trimming: 6 bases; J trimming: 7 bases; junction bases outside the gene matches: 12. The CDR3 loop reads CASSQAGREGSGELFF. CDR3 coding DNA: TGTGCCAGCAGCCAAGCGGGGCGGGAGGGTAGCGGGGAGCTGTTTTTT.

V and J are TRBV2 and TRBJ2-5; no clear D gene. Trimming shortened V by 5 bases and J by 2 bases, and 3 bases separated the two germline ends. The germline V gene encodes CDR1 SNHLY and CDR2 FYNNEI. CDR3 length: 11 amino acids. CDR3 sequence reads: CASSPQETQYF. Written as DNA, the CDR3 is TGTGCCAGCAGTCCACAAGAGACCCAGTACTTC. Full variable domain (missing parts from reference TRBV2 and TRBJ2-5): EPEVTQTPSHQVTQMGQEVILRCVPISNHLYFYWYRQILGQKVEFLVSFYNNEISEKSEIFDDQFSVERPDGSNFTLKIRSTKLEDSAMYFCASSPQETQYFGPGTRLLVL.

The J gene is TRBJ2-5, the V gene TRBV12-3 or TRBV12-4; D is undetermined. V was clipped by 3 bases and J by 4 bases, with 9 bases between them. The CDR3 has 13 amino acids. The CDR3: CASSFEVLETQYF. CDR3 coding DNA: TGTGCCAGCAGTTTTGAGGTTTTAGAGACCCAGTACTTC.

The rearrangement uses TRBV9 and TRBJ1-1; TRBD1 matches at 9 bases. In germline, CDR1 is SGDLS, CDR2 YYNGEE. The CDR3 loop spans 15 amino acids. The ends lost 4 bases at V and 5 bases at J; junction bases unmatched: 9. DNA for the CDR3: TGTGCCAGCAGCCCACCAACAGGGGGCAGGACTGAAGCTTTCTTT. It yields the protein CASSPPTGGRTEAFF.

The chain joins TRBV3-1 (or the pseudogene TRBV3-2) to TRBJ1-2; D unresolved. The CDR3 runs 14 residues. Germline V CDR1 and CDR2: LGHDT, YNNKEL (reference sequence). V was trimmed by 3 bases and J by 3 bases, leaving 11 bases between them. CDR3: CASSHPQADYGYTF. DNA for the CDR3: TGTGCCAGCAGCCACCCCCAGGCAGACTATGGCTACACCTTC.